Following are 14 T cell receptor beta chains from one sample sequenced in a study of blood T cell repertoires in COVID-19. Generated by immunoSEQ multiplex PCR, the TCRdb table keeps only in-frame clones and is missing some. There are fewer than 350,000 clones in the sample; approximately 85% occur only once, and over 8% lies in the top ten. The sequenced sample consisted of peripheral blood. Source of these receptors: a man aged 18 to 30 with active or convalescent COVID-19.

The chain recombines TRBV13 with TRBJ2-7; D gene uncertain. V was trimmed by 4 bases and J by 0 bases, leaving 10 bases between them. The CDR3 loop spans 14 amino acids. Germline CDR1 is PRHDT and CDR2 is FYEKMQ (reference sequence). CDR3 sequence reads: CASSSDTSSYEQYF. The CDR3 coding sequence is TGTGCCAGCAGCTCCGACACGAGCTCCTACGAGCAGTACTTC.

This chain uses TRBV27 with TRBJ2-7, with 11 bases that match TRBD1. The germline gives CDR1 MNHEY, CDR2 SMNVEV (reference sequence). The CDR3 has 15 amino acids. Germline trimming cut 8 bases from V and 3 bases from J; bases unmatched to any gene: 9. The CDR3 is CASSYSGTGGYEQYF. CDR3 bases: TGTGCCAGCTCCTACTCCGGGACAGGGGGCTACGAGCAGTACTTC.

This clone was detected a few times. The rearrangement links TRBV7-9 to TRBJ1-5; perhaps TRBD1 as D (5 bases). The CDR3 sequence is 18 residues long. Germline loops: CDR1 SEHNR, CDR2 FQNEAQ (reference sequence). Between the trimmed V and J ends, which lost 1 base and 1 base, there was a span of 17 bases. The CDR3 region is CASSLEWGLSRSNQPQHF. CDR3 DNA sequence: TGTGCCAGCAGCTTAGAGTGGGGCCTCTCCCGAAGCAATCAGCCCCAGCATTTT.

This clone was detected once. The genes are TRBV5-4 and TRBJ1-1; possible D gene TRBD1, 5 bases. CDR3 length: 17 residues. CDR1 and CDR2 (germline): SGHNT, YYREEE (reference sequence). The V end was cut by 0 bases, the J end by 0 bases, with 15 bases between. The DNA for the CDR3 is TGTGCCAGCAGCTTGGACAGAGGCCAGACAGTGAACACTGAAGCTTTCTTT. Protein product: CASSLDRGQTVNTEAFF.

V is TRBV15 and J is TRBJ2-5; the D gene is possibly TRBD1 (5 bases). Germline V gene lookup returns CDR1 LNHNV and CDR2 YYDKDF (reference sequence). This CDR3 contains 13 residues. V was pared by 6 bases and J by 1 base, with 9 bases between. The CDR3 protein is CATRDTGQETQYF. CDR3 coding DNA: TGTGCCACCAGGGACACAGGCCAAGAGACCCAGTACTTC.

This chain joins TRBV3-1 (or the pseudogene TRBV3-2) and TRBJ1-2, with 10 bases matching TRBD1. CDR1 is LGHDT and CDR2 is YNNKEL in the germline V gene (reference sequence). J lost 5 bases, V lost 6 bases, and 12 bases had no gene match. CDR3 size: 16 residues. CDR3 nucleotides: TGTGCCAGCAGGCACCGACAGGGGGCGCGACCTTATGGCTACACCTTC. It codes for CASRHRQGARPYGYTF.

The V and J genes are TRBV5-4 and TRBJ2-5; D remains ambiguous. The CDR3 consists of 11 residues. V was trimmed by 2 bases and J by 5 bases, leaving 4 bases between them. Per germline, CDR1 SGHNT and CDR2 YYREEE (reference sequence). The CDR3 region is CASSFGETQYF. The CDR3 DNA sequence: TGTGCCAGCAGCTTTGGCGAGACCCAGTACTTC.

The gene calls are TRBV27 and TRBJ2-7, with D perhaps matching TRBD2 (6 bases). CDR1 is MNHEY and CDR2 is SMNVEV in the germline V gene (reference sequence). Trimming cost V 5 bases and J 6 bases, with 17 bases left between them. This CDR3 contains 14 residues. CDR3 sequence: CASSTAGTHFEQYF. CDR3 in DNA: TGTGCCAGCAGTACCGCGGGGACCCATTTCGAGCAGTACTTC.

CDR3 in DNA: TGTGCCAGCAGCCTTGCGGGCACTGAAGCTTTCTTT. This sequence encodes CASSLAGTEAFF. The J gene is TRBJ1-1, the V gene TRBV3-1 (or the pseudogene TRBV3-2); D unresolved. V was shortened by 4 bases and J by 4 bases, with 7 bases between the two germline ends. The length of the CDR3 is 12 residues. CDR1 and CDR2 (germline): LGHDT, YNNKEL (reference sequence).

Only a few counts were recorded for this clone. The chain couples TRBV27 to TRBJ2-5; TRBD1 matches 7 bases. The germline V gene has CDR1 MNHEY and CDR2 SMNVEV (reference sequence). CDR3 length: 14 residues. The trim removed 5 bases at V and 3 bases at J, leaving 6 bases unmatched. As DNA, the CDR3 is TGTGCCAGCAGTATCAACAGGGGAAAAGAGACCCAGTACTTC. This encodes CASSINRGKETQYF.

The chain links TRBV6-6 to TRBJ1-2; the match to TRBD1 covers 7 bases. There are 16 residues in the CDR3. Trimming took 1 base from V and 2 from J; bases not matched to a gene: 7. Germline CDR1 MNHNY, CDR2 SVGAGI (reference sequence). The CDR3 reads CASSYLRDSNNYGYTF. The CDR3 DNA sequence: TGTGCCAGCAGTTACTTACGGGACAGCAACAACTATGGCTACACCTTC.

The chain employs TRBV29-1 and TRBJ1-1; possible D gene TRBD1, 6 bases. CDR1 is SQVTM, CDR2 ANQGSEA, per germline. The CDR3 covers 12 residues. Trimming took 7 bases from V and 4 from J, leaving 13 bases between them. The CDR3 spells CSATTGSTEAFF. For the CDR3, the DNA is TGCAGCGCTACAACAGGGTCCACTGAAGCTTTCTTT. Using reference TRBV29-1 and TRBJ1-1 for the parts outside the CDR3, the full variable domain is SAVISQKPSRDICQRGTSLTIQCQVDSQVTMMFWYRQQPGQSLTLIATANQGSEATYESGFVIDKFPISRPNLTFSTLTVSNMSPEDSSIYLCSATTGSTEAFFGQGTRLTVV.

The chain combines TRBV7-6 with TRBJ2-3; 8 nucleotides agree with TRBD2. The CDR3 runs to 17 residues. The germline V gene has CDR1 SGHVS and CDR2 FNYEAQ. V trimming: 5 bases; J trimming: 2 bases; junction bases outside the gene matches: 12. CDR3 loop: CASSKFSGGENTDTQYF. Here the CDR3 DNA reads TGTGCCAGCAGCAAATTCAGCGGGGGCGAAAACACAGATACGCAGTATTTT.

The chain has TRBV7-8 and TRBJ2-5, with 13 nucleotides matching TRBD2. Germline CDR1 and CDR2: SGHVS and FQNEAQ. The CDR3 totals 15 residues. With V trimmed by 5 bases and J by 6 bases, 6 bases remained unmatched. The CDR3 loop is CASSAGTSGAKTQYF. The CDR3 region has the DNA TGTGCCAGCAGCGCCGGGACTAGCGGGGCGAAGACCCAGTACTTC.